This entry concerns a single T cell receptor beta chain. V lost 2 bases, J lost 1 base, and 7 bases stayed unmatched. The CDR3 loop spans 16 amino acids. Germline assignment: CDR1 MGHDK and CDR2 SYGVNS. These data belong to a study of T cells after posttransplantation cyclophosphamide. Data came from immunoSEQ multiplex PCR; TCRdb stores just in-frame clones and leaves some out. Observed in the sample are about 40,000 clones, none of them singletons. Peripheral blood was collected from the related graft donor on the marrow donation day. The chain recombines TRBV25-1 with TRBJ1-1; 7 nucleotides match TRBD1. The sequencing sample was made of PBMCs. This receptor was obtained from a man aged 25-40 years in good health and a related stem cell transplant donor. CDR3 sequence (DNA): TGTGCCAGCAGTGAAGTCAGGGGGTATCGGAACACTGAAGCTTTCTTT. Encoded protein: CASSEVRGYRNTEAFF.